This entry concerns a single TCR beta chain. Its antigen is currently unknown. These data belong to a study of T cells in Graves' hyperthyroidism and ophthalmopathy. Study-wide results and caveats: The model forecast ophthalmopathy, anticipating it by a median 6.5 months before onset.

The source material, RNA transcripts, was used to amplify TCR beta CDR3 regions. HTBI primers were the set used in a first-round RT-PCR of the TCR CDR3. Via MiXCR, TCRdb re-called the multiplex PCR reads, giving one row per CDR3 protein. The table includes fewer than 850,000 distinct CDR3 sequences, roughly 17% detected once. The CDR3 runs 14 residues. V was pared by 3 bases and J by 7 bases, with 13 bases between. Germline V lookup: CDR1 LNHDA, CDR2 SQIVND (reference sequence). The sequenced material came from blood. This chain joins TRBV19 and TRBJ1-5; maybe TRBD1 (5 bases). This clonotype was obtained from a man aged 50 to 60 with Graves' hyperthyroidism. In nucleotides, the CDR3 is TGTGCCAGTAGTATCAGGGCGGGTGGCCAGCCCCAGCATTTT. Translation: CASSIRAGGQPQHF.